The subject of this entry is one T cell receptor (beta chain). The sample belongs to a study of cytomegalovirus exposure and HLA in healthy donors. Germline CDR1 and CDR2: GTSNPN and SVGIG (reference sequence). The CDR3 has 13 residues. V was pared by 8 bases and J by 4 bases, with 10 bases of the junction left unmatched. The primer mix had 60 Vbeta and 13 Jbeta primers. Produced via immunoSEQ multiplex PCR; TCRdb's table is partial and in-frame only. The sample has some 150,000 clones; 70% to 80% are singletons. The chain joins TRBV30 to TRBJ1-1; 7 positions agree with TRBD1. This TCR was recovered from a human donor in good health. Sequencing input: PBMCs. Here the CDR3 DNA reads TGTGCCGGAATCCGGGACAGTGGCACTGAAGCTTTCTTT. This gives the protein CAGIRDSGTEAFF.